This T cell receptor (beta chain) was profiled in a study of blood T cell repertoires in COVID-19 (dated by TCRdb to about 2020). Concerning the study at large: Collaborator samples came from the United States, Italy and Spain and covered acute and convalescent phases of COVID-19. The material from the prospective study consisted of cDNA or gDNA derived from T cells, B-cell-depleted T cells, or PBMCs. The dataset comprised deeply sampled blood TCRbeta repertoires from subjects exposed to, actively infected with, or recovered from COVID-19. The repertoires were released in a freely available public database meant as a resource for research on the immune response to SARS-CoV-2. Samples came from the ongoing ImmuneRACE study (first 160 participants) plus 1,254 subjects from 6 global collaborators. Nearly every sample came with metadata listing a de-identified subject ID, COVID-19 status, age in years and sex. Where available, HLA class I and class II types were taken from metadata supplied by the sample provider and were not determined by assay-based typing. Study-wide findings and limitations: The quantity of clinical and demographic metadata differed by source and by participant and was supplied without curation.

For this clone: Its antigen specificity is not known. No qualities accompany the bases; no much larger clone lies one base away.

TCRbeta CDR3 regions were amplified from genomic DNA by means of the immunoSEQ Assay, a bias-controlled multiplex PCR. As for the original processing: The number of nucleated cells in each sample was estimated from the amplification of reference gene primers within the assay. Sequence reads were collapsed and filtered to measure the absolute abundance of every unique TCRbeta CDR3 rearrangement. Productive Simpson clonality was computed per sample as the square root of Simpson's diversity index over productive rearrangements. TCRdb holds this immuneACCESS table with in-frame rearrangements only. Some clones are missing; in checked studies, unresolved V genes explain under half, and the rest has no known cause. V and J calls and clone size come straight from that table; D and trimming were deduced from the DNA. For this sample there are 100,000 or so clones; approximately 86% appear just once. Around 2.9% of the sample is held by the ten biggest clonotypes.

The collaborating institutions used their own protocols to collect whole blood in K2EDTA tubes. Collaborator samples were shipped for TCRbeta analysis as frozen whole blood, isolated PBMCs, or DNA extracted from either sample type. Reading from cysteine to phenylalanine, the CDR3 counts 15 amino acids. Only CDR3 DNA is held: 45 bases, read in frame from base 1. CDR1 SGHTA and CDR2 FQGNSA are derived from the germline V gene. A distance of 7 bases separates the germline ends of V and J, which lose 1 base and 0 bases respectively. The sequence joins TRBV7-2 to TRBJ2-1; the D gene lacks a confident call. This clonotype was sampled from a man aged 45-65 years with active or convalescent COVID-19. What was sequenced was peripheral blood. The CDR3 has the sequence CASSLVSSSYNEQFF. The nucleotide sequence reads TGTGCCAGCAGCTTAGTATCTAGCTCCTACAATGAGCAGTTCTTC.